This T cell receptor (beta chain) was identified during a study of cytotoxic CD8 clonotypes in ibrutinib-treated CLL. Study background: Response samples were drawn at a median of approximately 11 months of treatment, range 6 to 36.

Repertoires were generated with immunoSEQ multiplex PCR, while TCRdb's copy carries only in-frame clones and drops some. The table has under 75,000 clones, approximately 75% seen once. The CDR3 spans 14 residues. Germline lookup yields CDR1 MNHEY and CDR2 SVGAGI. The J segment lost 1 base and the V segment lost 7 bases, leaving 7 bases of the junction unmatched. The clonotype originates from a human donor with chronic lymphocytic leukemia. Source: PBMCs, taken after 12 months of ibrutinib treatment. This chain links TRBV6-5 with TRBJ2-7; 7 nucleotides line up with TRBD2. CDR3 region: CASTGERGSYEQYF. CDR3 DNA: TGTGCCAGCACGGGTGAGCGGGGATCCTACGAGCAGTACTTC.